Shown below are 10 T cell receptor beta chains from a single sample sequenced in a study of monozygotic twins with inflammatory bowel disease (dated by TCRdb to between 2018 and 2021). Receptor libraries were prepared by 5' RACE. Sequencing instrument: Illumina HiSeq 2500. After TCRdb reprocessed the reads, each CDR3 protein sequence was kept as one row, without DNA. The data table for this sample lists 300,000 to 400,000 distinct CDR3 sequences. The top ten clonotypes cover roughly 2% of the sample. The sequencing sample was made of blood. The receptors stem from a human donor with ulcerative colitis or Crohn's disease, or a healthy co-twin of an affected twin (not recorded which).

This chain joins TRBV20-1 and TRBJ2-4; absent DNA, TCRdb's TRBD1 call cannot be checked. This CDR3 is built from 16 residues. In germline, CDR1 is DFQATT, CDR2 SNEGSKA (reference sequence). The CDR3 protein is CSARGRQYIAKNIQYF.

The rearrangement joins TRBV20-1 to TRBJ2-1. The CDR3 covers 13 residues. Germline V gene sequence: CDR1 DFQATT, CDR2 SNEGSKA (reference sequence). The CDR3 spells CSAREASSNEQFF.

J is TRBJ2-7 and V is TRBV6-2 or TRBV6-3; as DNA is missing, the TRBD2 call by TCRdb cannot be tested. CDR3 length: 17 residues. Looked up from germline, CDR1 is MNHEY and CDR2 is SVGEGT. CDR3 in amino acids: CASSDGTSRMSSYEQYF.

This chain uses TRBV4-1 with TRBJ1-2; TCRdb's D gene call, TRBD1, goes unchecked for lack of DNA. This CDR3 comprises 18 residues. Germline lookup yields CDR1 MGHRA and CDR2 YSYEKL. CDR3 residues: CASSQENRGKRINYGYTF.

V and J are TRBV5-1 and TRBJ2-1; TCRdb's D call of TRBD2 is untestable without DNA. The germline CDR1 and CDR2 sequences are SGHRS and YFSETQ. The CDR3 is made up of 14 amino acids. CDR3 amino acids: CASSGDYRYNEQFF.

The chain couples TRBV5-1 to TRBJ2-7; absent DNA, TCRdb's TRBD2 call cannot be checked. Germline loops: CDR1 SGHRS, CDR2 YFSETQ. There are 13 residues in the CDR3. The CDR3 sequence: CASRSPQNYEQYF.

The rearrangement links TRBV4-2 to TRBJ2-2; no DNA is available, so the TRBD2 call from TCRdb remains unchecked. This CDR3 region has 18 residues. The germline V gene has CDR1 LGHNA and CDR2 YNFKEQ. The CDR3 here is CASSQEMGGGINTGELFF.

The chain couples TRBV13 to TRBJ2-1. Germline V gene lookup returns CDR1 PRHDT and CDR2 FYEKMQ (reference sequence). CDR3 size: 15 residues. CDR3 sequence reads: CASSPVRTPLNEQFF.

The chain employs TRBV4-3 and TRBJ2-1; TCRdb indicates TRBD1, and absent DNA this call remains unverified. Germline CDR1 and CDR2: LGHNA and YSLEER. The CDR3 extends over 16 amino acids. The CDR3 region is CASSQGQGGPRGEQFF.

The chain is built from TRBV6-5 and TRBJ2-1; lacking DNA, the TRBD2 call made by TCRdb goes unchecked. The CDR3 is 17 residues long. CDR1 is MNHEY, CDR2 SVGAGI, per germline. CDR3 region: CASSFLSTSGIYNEQLF.